One and the same sample provided the 27 T cell receptor beta chains below, sequenced in a study of control samples from healthy donors and cancer patients. Repertoires were generated with immunoSEQ multiplex PCR, while TCRdb's copy carries only in-frame clones and drops some. The repertoire holds fewer than 200,000 clones, over 85% seen once, with more than 1.1% in the top ten. Sequencing used blood. The receptors here all came from a man younger than 35 in good health.

This clone was detected once. This chain connects TRBV10-2 to TRBJ1-2; 7 positions agree with TRBD1. This CDR3 has 14 residues. V was clipped by 6 bases and J by 8 bases; unmatched bases: 12. Germline V gives CDR1 WSHSY, CDR2 SAAADI. The CDR3 nucleotides read TGCGCCAGCAGCCCTACAGGGGAAGCGCACGGCTACACCTTC. It yields the protein CASSPTGEAHGYTF.

This chain links TRBV10-3 with TRBJ2-7, with 7 bases lining up with TRBD1. J was trimmed by 5 bases and V by 2 bases; bases with no gene match: 9. From germline, CDR1 is ENHRY and CDR2 SYGVKD. CDR3 size: 15 residues. The CDR3 is CAISERQGGSHEQYF. As DNA, the CDR3 is TGTGCCATCAGTGAGCGACAGGGTGGTAGCCACGAGCAGTACTTC.

V is TRBV5-6 and J is TRBJ1-1; 12 nucleotides align to TRBD1. J was trimmed by 11 bases and V by 4 bases; bases with no gene match: 9. CDR1 and CDR2 (germline): SGHDT, YYEEEE. CDR3 length: 14 residues. CDR3 bases: TGTGCCAGCAGCCTCACTGGGACAGGGGGCGACGCTTTCTTT. Translated: CASSLTGTGGDAFF. Full variable domain (rest looked up from reference TRBV5-6 and TRBJ1-1): DAGVTQSPTHLIKTRGQQVTLRCSPKSGHDTVSWYQQALGQGPQFIFQYYEEEERQRGNFPDRFSGHQFPNYSSELNVNALLLGDSALYLCASSLTGTGGDAFFGQGTRLTVV.

In its sample, this clone was seen once. J is TRBJ1-2 and V is TRBV5-1; 9 positions match TRBD1. The germline V gene encodes CDR1 SGHRS and CDR2 YFSETQ. V gave up 0 bases and J gave up 8 bases; unmatched junction bases: 11. This CDR3 spans 16 amino acids. CDR3 protein: CASSLASGQGSNGYTF. The CDR3 DNA sequence: TGCGCCAGCAGCTTGGCCTCGGGACAGGGTTCTAACGGCTACACCTTC.

The chain uses TRBV5-1 and TRBJ2-7; perhaps D is TRBD1 or TRBD2 (5 bases each). Trimming removed 3 bases at V and 6 bases at J, with 13 bases between. Germline lookup yields CDR1 SGHRS and CDR2 YFSETQ. The CDR3 contains 13 residues. This chain's CDR3 is CASSSRGQTEQYF. DNA of the CDR3: TGCGCCAGCAGCTCCCGGGGCCAAACCGAGCAGTACTTC.

This chain uses TRBV5-4 with TRBJ2-3, with 13 positions matching TRBD2. Germline V gene data show CDR1 as SGHNT and CDR2 as YYREEE (reference sequence). Trimming at V came to 2 bases and at J to 4 bases, leaving 4 bases not matched to a gene. This CDR3 has 16 residues. The CDR3 reads CASSFGTSGGADTQYF. As DNA, the CDR3 is TGTGCCAGCAGCTTTGGTACTAGCGGGGGGGCAGATACGCAGTATTTT.

CDR3 in amino acids: CASSAPTGAGQYF. In nucleotides, the CDR3 is TGTGCCAGCAGCGCCCCTACAGGGGCGGGCCAGTACTTC. The chain links TRBV5-4 to TRBJ2-4, with 7 bases matching TRBD1. V dropped 4 bases and J dropped 13; count of bases not matched to a gene: 11. This CDR3 is built from 13 residues. Germline V CDR1 and CDR2: SGHNT, YYREEE (reference sequence). Variable domain in full (rest from reference TRBV5-4 and TRBJ2-4): ETGVTQSPTHLIKTRGQQVTLRCSSQSGHNTVSWYQQALGQGPQFIFQYYREEENGRGNFPPRFSGLQFPNYSSELNVNALELDDSALYLCASSAPTGAGQYFGAGTRLSVL.

This chain joins TRBV6-5 and TRBJ1-4, with 10 bases matching TRBD1. Germline V gene sequence: CDR1 MNHEY, CDR2 SVGAGI. The V and J ends lost 8 bases and 3 bases, in that order; junction bases with no gene match: 6. The CDR3 spans 15 residues. Here the CDR3 DNA reads TGTGCCAGCTCACCGGGACAGGGGTCTAATGAAAAACTGTTTTTT. Translated: CASSPGQGSNEKLFF.

The gene calls are TRBV18 and TRBJ2-7; 11 bases match TRBD2. The CDR3 is 15 residues long. Germline assignment: CDR1 KGHSH and CDR2 LQKENI. V lost 3 bases and J lost 3; bases outside the gene matches: 4. CDR3 coding DNA: TGTGCCAGCTCACCGACTAGCGGGAAGATCTACGAGCAGTACTTC. This codes for CASSPTSGKIYEQYF.

The V call is TRBV30, the J call TRBJ1-2, with D unclear. CDR1 and CDR2 from the germline V gene are GTSNPN and SVGIG (reference sequence). V gave up 0 bases and J gave up 0 bases, with 11 bases separating them. The CDR3 extends over 15 amino acids. CDR3 residues: CAWSVRRPTNYGYTF. The CDR3 coding sequence is TGTGCCTGGAGTGTTCGTCGGCCAACTAACTATGGCTACACCTTC.

V is TRBV7-2 and J is TRBJ1-2; TRBD1 is a possible D gene (6 bases). This CDR3 is 15 amino acids long. CDR1 SGHTA and CDR2 FQGNSA come from the germline V gene. Trimming removed 5 bases at V and 4 bases at J, with 17 bases between. The CDR3 DNA is TGTGCCAGCAGCCCCTGGGGGGGCCTCATCTATGGCTACACCTTC. Its translation: CASSPWGGLIYGYTF.

The J gene is TRBJ2-2, the V gene TRBV12-5; D perhaps matches TRBD1 (7 bases). The germline V and J ends were trimmed by 3 bases and 7 bases, with 18 bases remaining between them. This CDR3 has 16 residues. Germline assignment: CDR1 LGHNT and CDR2 FRNRAP. In nucleotides, the CDR3 is TGTGCTAGTGGTTTACGAGCAGGGGGGAATATCGGGGAGCTGTTTTTT. It codes for CASGLRAGGNIGELFF.

This clone was seen a single time. The chain recombines TRBV12-3 or TRBV12-4 with TRBJ1-1; 8 bases fit TRBD1. V was clipped by 5 bases and J by 11 bases; unmatched bases: 7. The CDR3 sequence is 12 residues long. CDR3 amino acids: CASSADRVMAFF. In nucleotides, the CDR3 is TGTGCCAGCAGTGCGGACAGGGTGATGGCTTTCTTT.

The chain links TRBV30 to TRBJ1-4; no clear D gene. This CDR3 has 13 residues. The V end was cut by 1 base, the J end by 5 bases, with 8 bases between. Germline-derived CDR1 and CDR2 are GTSNPN and SVGIG (reference sequence). DNA for the CDR3: TGTGCCTGGAGTGGGTATCGGAATGAAAAACTGTTTTTT. This encodes CAWSGYRNEKLFF.

The gene calls are TRBV6-2 or TRBV6-3 and TRBJ1-1, with D maybe TRBD1 (6 bases). Trimming took 2 bases from V and 3 from J, leaving 13 bases between them. Germline CDR1 and CDR2: MNHEY and SVGEGT. The CDR3 spans 15 residues. For the CDR3, the DNA is TGTGCCAGCAGTTACCATCTGACAGGATACACTGAAGCTTTCTTT. Translation: CASSYHLTGYTEAFF.

The chain recombines TRBV5-6 with TRBJ1-3; D perhaps matches TRBD1 (5 bases). The CDR3 extends over 15 amino acids. V lost 4 bases and J lost 0, with 11 bases in between. Germline CDR1 reads SGHDT; CDR2 reads YYEEEE. CDR3 bases: TGTGCCAGCAGCGGGACGGATACCTCTGGAAACACCATATATTTT. This encodes CASSGTDTSGNTIYF.

The chain combines TRBV27 with TRBJ2-7; the D gene is possibly TRBD2 (6 bases). CDR3 length equals 14 residues. Deletions cut 6 bases from V and 1 base from J, with 13 bases between. Germline CDR1 MNHEY, CDR2 SMNVEV (reference sequence). CDR3 sequence reads: CASRDGGSSYEQYF. CDR3 in DNA: TGTGCCAGCAGAGACGGAGGGTCGTCCTACGAGCAGTACTTC.

V is TRBV2 and J is TRBJ2-1; perhaps TRBD2 as D (5 bases). The CDR3 contains 13 residues. V shed 6 bases and J shed 4 bases, with 10 bases lying between them. Germline V gene data show CDR1 as SNHLY and CDR2 as FYNNEI. The CDR3 DNA is TGTGCCAGCAGAGAGGGAGAATACAATGAGCAGTTCTTC. This sequence encodes CASREGEYNEQFF.

The chain uses TRBV29-1 and TRBJ2-7; 8 bases match TRBD2. The CDR3 is 13 residues long. The germline gives CDR1 SQVTM, CDR2 ANQGSEA. V shed 1 base and J 6 bases; nucleotides not matched to a gene: 5. The CDR3 here is CSVEVGRGAEQYF. CDR3 nucleotides: TGCAGCGTTGAAGTCGGGAGGGGAGCCGAGCAGTACTTC.

CDR3: CASSLNEGPGANVLTF. The CDR3 DNA reads TGTGCCAGCAGCTTAAATGAAGGGCCTGGGGCCAACGTCCTGACTTTC. This chain uses TRBV7-3 with TRBJ2-6; D is uncertain. The V gene lost 1 base and the J gene lost 2 bases, with 9 bases spanning the gap. The CDR3 runs 16 residues. The germline V gene has CDR1 SGHTA and CDR2 FQGTGA.

This chain uses TRBV24-1 with TRBJ2-5; 7 positions agree with TRBD2. In germline, CDR1 is KGHDR, CDR2 SFDVKD. This CDR3 contains 15 residues. J was trimmed by 1 base and V by 4 bases; bases with no gene match: 5. The CDR3 is CATSDPGTTQETQYF. CDR3 bases: TGTGCCACCAGTGACCCCGGGACTACCCAAGAGACCCAGTACTTC.

The gene calls are TRBV5-6 and TRBJ1-3; weak D call: TRBD1 (5 bases). V lost 4 bases to trimming and J lost 11 bases, with 22 bases between them. The V gene's germline CDR1 is SGHDT and CDR2 YYEEEE. This CDR3 has 15 amino acids. Here the CDR3 reads CASSGRDGGLGPIYF. The CDR3 nucleotides are TGTGCCAGCAGCGGCCGGGACGGAGGTTTGGGCCCCATATATTTT.

The chain joins TRBV30 to TRBJ1-5; tentative D call: TRBD1 (5 bases). V was shortened by 0 bases and J by 6 bases, with 12 bases between the two germline ends. The CDR3 spans 14 residues. Germline V gene lookup returns CDR1 GTSNPN and CDR2 SVGIG (reference sequence). The CDR3 protein is CAWSVLGGSQPQHF. DNA for the CDR3: TGTGCCTGGAGTGTACTTGGGGGGAGTCAGCCCCAGCATTTT.

The rearrangement links TRBV15 to TRBJ2-1; 9 nucleotides align to TRBD2. Germline lookup yields CDR1 LNHNV and CDR2 YYDKDF (reference sequence). CDR3 length: 15 amino acids. Trimming removed 5 bases from V and 5 bases from J; junction bases left unmatched: 7. The CDR3 sequence: CATSLPSGVDNEQFF. Written as DNA, the CDR3 is TGTGCCACCAGCCTGCCTAGCGGGGTAGACAATGAGCAGTTCTTC. Variable domain in full (rest from reference TRBV15 and TRBJ2-1): DAMVIQNPRYQVTQFGKPVTLSCSQTLNHNVMYWYQQKSSQAPKLLFHYYDKDFNNEADTPDNFQSRRPNTSFCFLDIRSPGLGDTAMYLCATSLPSGVDNEQFFGPGTRLTVL.

This clone appeared a single time. The gene calls are TRBV6-5 and TRBJ2-7; tentatively, D is TRBD2 (5 bases). V lost 7 bases and J 4 bases, leaving 11 bases between the germline ends. Germline V gene data show CDR1 as MNHEY and CDR2 as SVGAGI. The CDR3 runs 12 residues. As DNA, the CDR3 is TGTGCCAGCACACGACGGGAATACGAGCAGTACTTC. This translates into CASTRREYEQYF.

The rearrangement joins TRBV3-1 (or the pseudogene TRBV3-2) to TRBJ2-3, with 10 nucleotides matching TRBD1. V shed 4 bases, J shed 5 bases, and the junction held 6 bases outside the gene matches. The CDR3 is 15 amino acids. Germline CDR1 reads LGHDT; CDR2 reads YNNKEL (reference sequence). CDR3 bases: TGTGCCAGCAGCCTGGGACAGGGGTTGGGAGATACGCAGTATTTT. Its protein product is CASSLGQGLGDTQYF.

This clone has just a few counts. The V gene is TRBV12-3 or TRBV12-4, the J gene TRBJ2-1; no clear D gene. The V and J ends lost 5 bases and 11 bases respectively, with 16 bases between them. This CDR3 contains 13 residues. DNA of the CDR3: TGTGCCAGCAGTATGACCGGTGCAAACAAGCAGTTCTTC. Protein: CASSMTGANKQFF.